This TCR beta chain was profiled in a study of blood T cell repertoires in COVID-19 (dated by TCRdb to the early 2020s). About the full investigation: Samples covering the acute and convalescent phases of COVID-19 were provided by collaborators in the United States, Italy and Spain. The prospective study material was composed of cDNA or gDNA derived from T cells, B-cell-depleted T cells, or PBMCs. The dataset comprised deeply sampled blood TCRbeta repertoires from subjects exposed to, actively infected with, or recovered from COVID-19. A freely available public database, intended as a resource for researchers studying the immune response to SARS-CoV-2, is where the repertoires were released. The samples were drawn from two sources: the first 160 participants of the ongoing ImmuneRACE study, and over 950 subjects contributed by 6 global collaborators. Nearly every sample came with metadata listing a de-identified subject ID, COVID-19 status, age in years and sex. Where available, HLA class I and class II types were obtained from metadata supplied by the sample provider rather than from assay-based typing.

Remarks on this clone: What this receptor recognizes is not known. No base qualities exist here, and no much larger clone lies one base off it.

TCRbeta CDR3 regions were amplified from genomic DNA by means of the immunoSEQ Assay, a bias-controlled multiplex PCR. Under the source paper's analysis protocol: Within the assay, amplification of reference gene primers was used to estimate how many nucleated cells each sample contained. Sequence reads were collapsed and filtered to measure the absolute abundance of every unique TCRbeta CDR3 rearrangement. For each sample, productive Simpson clonality was calculated as the square root of Simpson's diversity index over productive rearrangements. Sourced from immuneACCESS, this table was stored by TCRdb with only in-frame sequences that have V and J called. A share of the clones is absent; for the studies checked, an unresolved V gene accounts for under half, and the remainder has no known explanation. Clone size and the V and J calls come from that table; the DNA yielded D and trimming. This sample has about 43,000 clones in its table, and 80% to 90% of those were observed once. The ten largest clones add up to approximately 4.7% of the sample.

Each collaborating institution followed its own protocols to collect whole blood in K2EDTA tubes. Collaborator samples were shipped for TCRbeta analysis as frozen whole blood, isolated PBMCs, or DNA extracted from either sample type. What the research found in general, with its limitations: Clinical and demographic metadata were provided uncurated, with the amount varying by source and participant.

The CDR3 goes from the cysteine to the phenylalanine over 14 residues. The entry retains the CDR3 DNA only, 42 bases that are in frame from base 1. For CDR1 and CDR2, the germline V gene lists MDHEN and SYDVKM. V and J are trimmed by 4 bases and 5 bases, and the gene matches miss 5 bases of the junction. The receptor comes from a human donor in a cohort sampled during active COVID-19. Material: peripheral blood. The chain links TRBV28 with TRBJ2-7, with 10 middle bases fitting TRBD1. The nucleotide sequence reads TGTGCCAGCAGTTCGGACAGGGGGTTCAACGAGCAGTACTTC. Its protein is CASSSDRGFNEQYF.